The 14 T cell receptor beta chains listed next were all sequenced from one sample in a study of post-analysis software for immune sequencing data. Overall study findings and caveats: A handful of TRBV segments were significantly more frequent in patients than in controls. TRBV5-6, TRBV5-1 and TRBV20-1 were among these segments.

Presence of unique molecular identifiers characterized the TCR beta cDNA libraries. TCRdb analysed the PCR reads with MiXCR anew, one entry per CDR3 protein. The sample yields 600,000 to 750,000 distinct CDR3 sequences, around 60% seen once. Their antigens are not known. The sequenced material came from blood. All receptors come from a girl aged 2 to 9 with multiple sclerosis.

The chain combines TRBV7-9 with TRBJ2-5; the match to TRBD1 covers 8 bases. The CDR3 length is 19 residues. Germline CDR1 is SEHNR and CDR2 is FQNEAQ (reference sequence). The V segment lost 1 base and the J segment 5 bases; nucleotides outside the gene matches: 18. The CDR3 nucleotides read TGTGCCAGCAGCTTAGAGGGTCGGTGGCAGGGGGCCCTTACGGAGACCCAGTACTTC. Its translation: CASSLEGRWQGALTETQYF.

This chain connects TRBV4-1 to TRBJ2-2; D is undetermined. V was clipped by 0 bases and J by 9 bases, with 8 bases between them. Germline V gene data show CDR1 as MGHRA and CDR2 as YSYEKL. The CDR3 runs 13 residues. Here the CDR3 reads CASSQDGPRELFF. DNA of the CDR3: TGCGCCAGCAGCCAAGATGGTCCCCGGGAGCTGTTTTTT.

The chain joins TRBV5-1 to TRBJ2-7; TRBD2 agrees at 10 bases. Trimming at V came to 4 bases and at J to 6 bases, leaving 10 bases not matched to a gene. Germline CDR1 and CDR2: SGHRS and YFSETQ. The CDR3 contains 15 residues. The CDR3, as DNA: TGCGCCAGCAGCGGTGGGCTAGCGGGAGTTGCCGAGCAGTACTTC. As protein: CASSGGLAGVAEQYF. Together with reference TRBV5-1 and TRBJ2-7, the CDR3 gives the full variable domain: KAGVTQTPRYLIKTRGQQVTLSCSPISGHRSVSWYQQTPGQGLQFLFEYFSETQRNKGNFPGRFSGRQFSNSRSEMNVSTLELGDSALYLCASSGGLAGVAEQYFGPGTRLTVT.

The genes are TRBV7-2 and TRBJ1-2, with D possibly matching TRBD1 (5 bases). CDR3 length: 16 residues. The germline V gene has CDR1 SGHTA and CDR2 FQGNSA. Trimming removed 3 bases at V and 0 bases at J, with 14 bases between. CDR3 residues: CASSLSSDRANYGYTF. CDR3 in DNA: TGTGCCAGCAGCTTGTCATCTGACAGAGCTAACTATGGCTACACCTTC. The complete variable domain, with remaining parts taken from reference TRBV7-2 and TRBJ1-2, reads GAGVSQSPSNKVTEKGKDVELRCDPISGHTALYWYRQSLGQGLEFLIYFQGNSAPDKSGLPSDRFSAERTGGSVSTLTIQRTQQEDSAVYLCASSLSSDRANYGYTFGSGTRLTVV.

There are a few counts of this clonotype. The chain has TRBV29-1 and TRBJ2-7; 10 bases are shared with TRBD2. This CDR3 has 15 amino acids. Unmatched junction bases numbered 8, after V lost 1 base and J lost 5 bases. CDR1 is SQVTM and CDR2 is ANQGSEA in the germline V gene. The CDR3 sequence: CSVEGASGSVDEQYF. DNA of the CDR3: TGCAGCGTTGAAGGGGCTAGCGGGAGTGTTGACGAGCAGTACTTC.

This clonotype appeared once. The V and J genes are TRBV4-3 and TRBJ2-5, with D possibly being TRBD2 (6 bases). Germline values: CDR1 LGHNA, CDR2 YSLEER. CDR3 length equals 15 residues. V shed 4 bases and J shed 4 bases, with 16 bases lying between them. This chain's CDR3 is CASSPVGGGRETQYF. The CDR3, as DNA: TGCGCCAGCAGCCCCGTCGGAGGAGGGAGAGAGACCCAGTACTTC.

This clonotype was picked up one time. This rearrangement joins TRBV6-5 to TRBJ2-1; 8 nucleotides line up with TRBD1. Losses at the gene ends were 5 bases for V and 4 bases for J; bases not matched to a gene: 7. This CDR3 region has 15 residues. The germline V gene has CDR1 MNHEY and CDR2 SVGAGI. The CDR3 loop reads CASSRRQGTYNEQFF. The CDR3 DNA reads TGTGCCAGCAGTCGACGACAGGGGACTTACAATGAGCAGTTCTTC.

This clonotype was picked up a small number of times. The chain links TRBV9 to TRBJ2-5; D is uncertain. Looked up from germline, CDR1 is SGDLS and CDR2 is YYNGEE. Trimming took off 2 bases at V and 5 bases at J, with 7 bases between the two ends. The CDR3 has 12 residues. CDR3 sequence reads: CASSVPSETQYF. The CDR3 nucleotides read TGTGCCAGCAGCGTCCCTTCCGAGACCCAGTACTTC.

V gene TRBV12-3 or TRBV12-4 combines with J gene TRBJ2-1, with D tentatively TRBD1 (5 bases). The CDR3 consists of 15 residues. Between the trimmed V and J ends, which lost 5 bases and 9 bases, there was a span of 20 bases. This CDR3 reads CASSQSPQTGREQFF. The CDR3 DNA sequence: TGTGCCAGCAGTCAAAGCCCGCAAACAGGACGTGAGCAGTTCTTC.

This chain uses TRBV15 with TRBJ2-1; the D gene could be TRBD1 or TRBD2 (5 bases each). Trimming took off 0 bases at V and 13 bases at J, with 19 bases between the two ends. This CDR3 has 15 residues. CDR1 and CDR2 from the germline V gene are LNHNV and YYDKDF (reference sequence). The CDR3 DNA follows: TGTGCCACCAGCAGAGATCGGACCTCTGGGGGAGCCCAGTTCTTC. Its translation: CATSRDRTSGGAQFF.

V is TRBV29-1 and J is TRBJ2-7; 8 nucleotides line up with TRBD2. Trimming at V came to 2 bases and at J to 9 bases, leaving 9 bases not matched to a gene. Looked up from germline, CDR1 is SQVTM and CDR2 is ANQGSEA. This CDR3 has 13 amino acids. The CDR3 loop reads CSVEPSLAGGQYF. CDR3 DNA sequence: TGCAGCGTTGAACCCTCCCTCGCGGGAGGGCAGTACTTC.

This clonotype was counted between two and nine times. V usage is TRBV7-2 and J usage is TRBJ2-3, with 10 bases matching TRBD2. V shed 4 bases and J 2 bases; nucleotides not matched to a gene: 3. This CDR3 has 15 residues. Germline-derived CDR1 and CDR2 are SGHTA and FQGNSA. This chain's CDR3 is CASSYGLAATDTQYF. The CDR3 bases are TGTGCCAGCAGCTACGGACTAGCGGCCACAGATACGCAGTATTTT.

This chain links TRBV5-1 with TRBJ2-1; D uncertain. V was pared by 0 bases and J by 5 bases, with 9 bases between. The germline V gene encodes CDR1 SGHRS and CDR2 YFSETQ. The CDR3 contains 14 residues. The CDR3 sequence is CASSLARADNEQFF. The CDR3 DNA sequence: TGCGCCAGCAGCTTGGCCCGGGCCGACAATGAGCAGTTCTTC.

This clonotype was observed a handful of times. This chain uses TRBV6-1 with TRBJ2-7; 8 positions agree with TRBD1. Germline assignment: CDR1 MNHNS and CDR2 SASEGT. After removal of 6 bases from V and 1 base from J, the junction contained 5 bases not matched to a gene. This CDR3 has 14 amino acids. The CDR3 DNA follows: TGTGCCAGCAGCCGGACAGGGATTTCCTACGAGCAGTACTTC. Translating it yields CASSRTGISYEQYF.